A single sample gave rise to the 21 T cell receptor beta chains below, sequenced in a study of glioma-infiltrating T cells. The iRepertoire nested amplicon-rescue multiplex PCR amplified TCR alpha and beta CDR3s from RNA. TCRdb re-analysed the multiplex PCR reads in MiXCR, keeping a single row per CDR3 protein. Of 100,000 to 150,000 distinct CDR3 sequences detected, approximately 25% appear once; the ten largest clones hold about 15%. Sequenced sample: glioma tissue, nonneoplastic brain tissue, or PBMCs (not recorded which). These receptors were taken from a human donor with low-grade glioma or glioblastoma, undergoing nonglioma brain surgery, or in good health (not recorded which).

This clonotype was recorded at least ten times. CDR3 in amino acids: CASSEWMYEQYF. The CDR3 bases are TGTGCCAGCAGTGAATGGATGTACGAGCAGTACTTC. This chain uses TRBV2 with TRBJ2-7; D gene ambiguous. Trimming took off 2 bases at V and 4 bases at J, with 6 bases between the two ends. CDR1 and CDR2 from the germline V gene are SNHLY and FYNNEI. The CDR3 extends over 12 amino acids.

This clonotype was seen ten or more times. V gene TRBV24-1 combines with J gene TRBJ2-3, with 10 bases lining up with TRBD2. Trimming removed 4 bases from V and 0 bases from J; junction bases left unmatched: 3. This CDR3 comprises 16 residues. The V gene's germline CDR1 is KGHDR and CDR2 SFDVKD. The CDR3 DNA reads TGTGCCACCAGTGACCGGACTAGCGGTAGCACAGATACGCAGTATTTT. Translation: CATSDRTSGSTDTQYF.

This clonotype was seen at least ten times. The V and J genes are TRBV7-9 and TRBJ1-2; 7 positions match TRBD1. This CDR3 is 14 amino acids long. The germline V gene has CDR1 SEHNR and CDR2 FQNEAQ (reference sequence). J gave up 7 bases and V 5 bases, and 10 bases lay outside the gene matches. CDR3 in DNA: TGTGCCAGCAGCCTGATCAGGACAGGAGGTGGCTACACCTTC. Translation gives CASSLIRTGGGYTF.

V gene TRBV11-2 combines with J gene TRBJ2-7, with 9 bases that match TRBD1. This CDR3 has 17 residues. The V and J ends lost 4 bases and 0 bases, in that order; junction bases with no gene match: 10. Per germline, CDR1 SGHAT and CDR2 FQNNGV. The CDR3 sequence: CASSSRRGTGISYEQYF. Here the CDR3 DNA reads TGTGCCAGCAGCTCGAGACGCGGGACAGGGATCTCCTACGAGCAGTACTTC.

The sample holds many counts of this clonotype. The chain recombines TRBV6-1 with TRBJ1-2; perhaps TRBD1 as D (5 bases). Germline-derived CDR1 and CDR2 are MNHNS and SASEGT. Trimming pared 6 bases from V and 4 bases from J, leaving 18 bases between. This CDR3 has 15 residues. The CDR3 loop is CASSVPEQGIYGYTF. The CDR3 nucleotides are TGTGCCAGCAGCGTCCCCGAGCAGGGAATCTATGGCTACACCTTC.

In regard to this clonotype: With a much larger clone just one base away, this may be a read error. CDR3 bases: TGTGCCAGTGGGTTGGGACTTAGCAATCAGACCCAGCATTTT. Translating gives CASGLGLSNQTQHF. V gene TRBV12-3 or TRBV12-4 combines with J gene TRBJ1-5; perhaps TRBD1 as D (5 bases). This CDR3 contains 14 residues.

This clonotype was seen ten or more times. The chain joins TRBV10-3 to TRBJ2-3; 13 nucleotides line up with TRBD2. Germline lookup yields CDR1 ENHRY and CDR2 SYGVKD. J gave up 3 bases and V 4 bases, and 1 base lay outside the gene matches. The CDR3 length is 15 residues. CDR3 DNA: TGTGCCATCAGTGCACTAGCGGGAGGGACAGATACGCAGTATTTT. This sequence encodes CAISALAGGTDTQYF.

Concerning this clonotype itself: This is likely a read error, given that the CDR3 carries no conserved phenylalanine or tryptophan at its end. The chain uses TRBV20-1 and TRBJ2-7; D possibly corresponds to TRBD2 (6 bases). The CDR3 is 14 residues long. Germline lookup yields CDR1 DFQATT and CDR2 SNEGSKA (reference sequence). Here the CDR3 reads CSARDLAGIYEQYL. In nucleotides, the CDR3 is TGCAGTGCTAGAGATCTCGCGGGGATCTACGAACAGTACCTC.

At least ten counts were recorded for this clonotype. V and J are TRBV19 and TRBJ2-7, with TRBD1 identical over 7 bases. Germline loops: CDR1 LNHDA, CDR2 SQIVND (reference sequence). The CDR3 has 14 amino acids. The V gene end was trimmed by 5 bases and the J gene end by 4 bases; junction bases not matched to a gene: 8. The DNA for the CDR3 is TGTGCCAGTAGTCCCCAAGGGGGCGGGTACGAGCAGTACTTC. This sequence encodes CASSPQGGGYEQYF.

This clonotype was picked up a small number of times. The V and J genes are TRBV29-1 and TRBJ2-3; a weak D match, TRBD2 (5 bases). This CDR3 has 13 amino acids. Germline assignment: CDR1 SQVTM and CDR2 ANQGSEA. The ends were cut back, 5 bases at V and 3 bases at J, with 12 bases in the middle. The chain's CDR3 is CSVSAGGTDTQYF. The CDR3 DNA follows: TGCAGCGTTTCGGCAGGAGGAACAGATACGCAGTATTTT.

Ten or more counts support this clonotype. The chain carries TRBV19 and TRBJ1-1, with D tentatively TRBD1 (5 bases). Trimming took off 3 bases at V and 3 bases at J, with 11 bases between the two ends. The CDR3 runs 14 residues. The V gene's germline CDR1 is LNHDA and CDR2 SQIVND (reference sequence). The CDR3 sequence is CASSIRGADTEAFF. In DNA form, the CDR3 reads TGTGCCAGTAGTATTCGCGGGGCTGACACTGAAGCTTTCTTT.

By share of the sample, this clonotype is medium-sized (0.01 to 0.1%). The chain has TRBV20-1 and TRBJ2-1; D is ambiguous. The V end was cut by 6 bases, the J end by 6 bases, with 15 bases between. The germline gives CDR1 DFQATT, CDR2 SNEGSKA (reference sequence). There are 13 residues in the CDR3. In DNA, the CDR3 is TGCAGTGCCGATCCCCGACATGTCAATGAGCAGTTCTTC. Protein product: CSADPRHVNEQFF.

This clonotype has only a few counts. A much larger clonotype is one base distant, so this may be a read error. The J gene is TRBJ2-7, the V gene TRBV7-2; D remains ambiguous. Germline CDR1 is SGHTA and CDR2 is FQGNSA. This CDR3 has 14 amino acids. V was shortened by 8 bases and J by 2 bases, with 16 bases between the two germline ends. This CDR3 is CASRSRPGPYEQYF. The CDR3 DNA reads as TGTGCCAGCCGCTCCCGACCGGGCCCCTACGAGCAGTACTTC.

As regards this clonotype: This may be a read error: a much more frequent sequence differs by one nucleotide. The chain carries TRBV6-4 and TRBJ2-1; 11 bases line up with TRBD2. The length of the CDR3 is 15 residues. The germline gives CDR1 MRHNA, CDR2 SNTAGT. Losses at the gene ends were 4 bases for V and 7 bases for J; bases not matched to a gene: 6. The CDR3 loop reads CASSVLAGANNEQFF. The CDR3 nucleotides are TGTGCCAGCAGTGTACTAGCGGGAGCGAATAATGAGCAGTTCTTC.

The chain employs TRBV4-1 and TRBJ2-7; D gene uncertain. Trimming stripped 4 bases from V and 2 bases from J, with 12 bases between. The V gene's germline CDR1 is MGHRA and CDR2 YSYEKL. The CDR3 extends over 14 amino acids. In nucleotides, the CDR3 is TGCGCCAGCAGCCGAGGAACCGCTGCCTACGAGCAGTACTTC. It translates to CASSRGTAAYEQYF.

This clonotype appeared many times. The chain carries TRBV2 and TRBJ1-5, with 8 bases matching TRBD1. This CDR3 region has 15 residues. J lost 6 bases, V lost 8 bases, and 12 bases had no gene match. Germline lookup yields CDR1 SNHLY and CDR2 FYNNEI. CDR3 loop: CASAPLDRDLQPQHF. The CDR3 DNA reads as TGTGCCAGCGCTCCTTTGGACAGGGATCTTCAGCCCCAGCATTTT.

This clonotype was observed a handful of times. V gene TRBV4-1 combines with J gene TRBJ2-1, with 8 bases fitting TRBD2. This CDR3 spans 15 amino acids. Germline V gives CDR1 MGHRA, CDR2 YSYEKL. Unmatched junction bases numbered 14, after V lost 2 bases and J lost 14 bases. In nucleotides, the CDR3 is TGCGCCAGCAGCCAAAGCGAGACAGCGGGAGAGTGGGAGTTCTTC. This translates into CASSQSETAGEWEFF.

V and J are TRBV6-2 or TRBV6-3 and TRBJ2-5; 9 bases agree with TRBD2. The trim removed 6 bases at V and 9 bases at J, leaving 8 bases unmatched. From germline, CDR1 is MNHEY and CDR2 SVGEGT. The CDR3 spans 13 residues. The CDR3 spells CASRQGLAPAQYF. CDR3 coding DNA: TGTGCCAGCAGGCAGGGACTAGCCCCTGCCCAGTACTTC.

V usage is TRBV5-5 and J usage is TRBJ2-3; 8 bases map to TRBD1. Germline trimming cut 10 bases from V and 0 bases from J; bases unmatched to any gene: 7. Germline V gene data show CDR1 as SGHKS and CDR2 as YYEKEE (reference sequence). This CDR3 contains 14 residues. Here the CDR3 reads CAGGTGRSTDTQYF. The CDR3, as DNA: TGTGCCGGGGGGACAGGACGCAGCACAGATACGCAGTATTTT.

In this sample, this clonotype turned up many times. This rearrangement joins TRBV6-1 to TRBJ2-7; the match to TRBD2 covers 13 bases. Germline V gene data show CDR1 as MNHNS and CDR2 as SASEGT. V was pared by 6 bases and J by 3 bases, with 8 bases of the junction left unmatched. The CDR3 sequence is 16 residues long. DNA for the CDR3: TGTGCCAGCAGCTGGACTAGCGGGAGAGGACTCTACGAGCAGTACTTC. Residues: CASSWTSGRGLYEQYF.

This clonotype has at least ten counts. V gene TRBV28 combines with J gene TRBJ2-1; TRBD1 might be the D (6 bases). V lost 3 bases and J lost 0, with 9 bases in between. The CDR3 length is 15 residues. Germline V gene data show CDR1 as MDHEN and CDR2 as SYDVKM. The CDR3 region is CASSLDSNSYNEQFF. In nucleotides, the CDR3 is TGTGCCAGCAGTTTGGACAGTAACTCCTACAATGAGCAGTTCTTC.